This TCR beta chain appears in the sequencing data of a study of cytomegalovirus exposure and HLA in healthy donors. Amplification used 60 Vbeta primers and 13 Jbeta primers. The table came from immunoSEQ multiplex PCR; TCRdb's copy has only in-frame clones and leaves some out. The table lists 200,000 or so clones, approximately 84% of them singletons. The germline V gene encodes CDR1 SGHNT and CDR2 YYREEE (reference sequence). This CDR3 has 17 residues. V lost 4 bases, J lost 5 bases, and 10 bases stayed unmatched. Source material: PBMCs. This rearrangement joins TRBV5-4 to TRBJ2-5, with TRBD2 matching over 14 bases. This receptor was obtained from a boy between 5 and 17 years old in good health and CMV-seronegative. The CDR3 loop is CASSPEGLAGVGETQYF. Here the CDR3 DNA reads TGTGCCAGCAGCCCTGAGGGACTAGCGGGAGTGGGGGAGACCCAGTACTTC.